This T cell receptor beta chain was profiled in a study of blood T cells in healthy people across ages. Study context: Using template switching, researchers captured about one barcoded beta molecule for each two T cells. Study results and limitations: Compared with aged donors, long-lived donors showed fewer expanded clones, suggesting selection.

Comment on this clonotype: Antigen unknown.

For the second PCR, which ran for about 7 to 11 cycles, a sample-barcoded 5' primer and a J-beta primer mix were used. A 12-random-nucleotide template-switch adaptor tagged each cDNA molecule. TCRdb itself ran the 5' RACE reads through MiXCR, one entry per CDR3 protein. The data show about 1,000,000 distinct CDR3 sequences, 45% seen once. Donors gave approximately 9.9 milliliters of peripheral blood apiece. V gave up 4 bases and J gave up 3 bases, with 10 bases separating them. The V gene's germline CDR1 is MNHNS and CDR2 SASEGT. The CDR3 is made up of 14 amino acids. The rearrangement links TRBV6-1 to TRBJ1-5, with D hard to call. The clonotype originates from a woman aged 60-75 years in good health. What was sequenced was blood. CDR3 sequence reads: CASSGQTVNQPQHF. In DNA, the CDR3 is TGTGCCAGCAGTGGACAAACCGTCAATCAGCCCCAGCATTTT.